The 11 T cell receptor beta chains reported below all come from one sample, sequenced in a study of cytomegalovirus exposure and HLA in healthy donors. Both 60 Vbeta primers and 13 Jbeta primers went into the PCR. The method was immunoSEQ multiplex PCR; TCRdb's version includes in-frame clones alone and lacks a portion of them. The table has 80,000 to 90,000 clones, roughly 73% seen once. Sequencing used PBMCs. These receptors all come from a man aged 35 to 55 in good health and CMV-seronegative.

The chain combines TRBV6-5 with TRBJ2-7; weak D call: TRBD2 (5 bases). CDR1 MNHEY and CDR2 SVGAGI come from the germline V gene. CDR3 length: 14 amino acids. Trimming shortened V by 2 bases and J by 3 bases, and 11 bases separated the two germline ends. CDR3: CASSYGGMVYEQYF. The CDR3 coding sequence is TGTGCCAGCAGTTACGGAGGTATGGTCTACGAGCAGTACTTC.

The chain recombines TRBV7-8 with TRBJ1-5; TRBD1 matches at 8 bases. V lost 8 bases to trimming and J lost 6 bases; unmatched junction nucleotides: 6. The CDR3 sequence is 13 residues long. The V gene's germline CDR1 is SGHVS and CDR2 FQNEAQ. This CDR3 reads CASSAGGGQPQHF. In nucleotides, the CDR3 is TGTGCCAGCTCAGCAGGGGGCGGTCAGCCCCAGCATTTT.

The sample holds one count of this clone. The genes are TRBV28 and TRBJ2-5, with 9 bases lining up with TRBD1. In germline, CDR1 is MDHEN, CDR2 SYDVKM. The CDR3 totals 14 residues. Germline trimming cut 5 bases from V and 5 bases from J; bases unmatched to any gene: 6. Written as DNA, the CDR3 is TGTGCCAGCAGTCTCCGGGACAGGGAGGAGACCCAGTACTTC. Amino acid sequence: CASSLRDREETQYF.

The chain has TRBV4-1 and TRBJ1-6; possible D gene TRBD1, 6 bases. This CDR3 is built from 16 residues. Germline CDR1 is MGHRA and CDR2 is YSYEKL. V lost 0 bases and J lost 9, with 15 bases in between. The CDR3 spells CASSQELARGTSPLHF. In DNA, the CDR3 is TGCGCCAGCAGCCAAGAGTTGGCCAGGGGAACTTCACCCCTCCACTTT.

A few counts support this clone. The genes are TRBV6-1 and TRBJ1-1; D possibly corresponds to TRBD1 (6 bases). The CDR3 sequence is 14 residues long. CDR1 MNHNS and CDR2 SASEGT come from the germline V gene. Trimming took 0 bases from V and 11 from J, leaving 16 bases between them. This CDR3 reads CASSEASGGGMAFF. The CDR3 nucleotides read TGTGCCAGCAGTGAAGCATCGGGGGGCGGGATGGCTTTCTTT.

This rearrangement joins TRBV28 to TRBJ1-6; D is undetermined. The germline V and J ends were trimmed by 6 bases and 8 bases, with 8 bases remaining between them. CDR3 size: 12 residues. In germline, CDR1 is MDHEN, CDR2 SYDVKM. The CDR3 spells CASRPLDSPLHF. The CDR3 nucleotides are TGTGCCAGCAGGCCGTTAGATTCACCCCTCCACTTT.

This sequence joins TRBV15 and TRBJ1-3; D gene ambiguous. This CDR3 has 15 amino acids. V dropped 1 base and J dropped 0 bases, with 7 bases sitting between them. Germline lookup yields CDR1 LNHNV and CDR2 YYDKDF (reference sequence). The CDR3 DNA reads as TGTGCCACCAGCAGAGGAGGGAACTCTGGAAACACCATATATTTT. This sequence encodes CATSRGGNSGNTIYF. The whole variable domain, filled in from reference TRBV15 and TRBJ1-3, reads DAMVIQNPRYQVTQFGKPVTLSCSQTLNHNVMYWYQQKSSQAPKLLFHYYDKDFNNEADTPDNFQSRRPNTSFCFLDIRSPGLGDTAMYLCATSRGGNSGNTIYFGEGSWLTVV.

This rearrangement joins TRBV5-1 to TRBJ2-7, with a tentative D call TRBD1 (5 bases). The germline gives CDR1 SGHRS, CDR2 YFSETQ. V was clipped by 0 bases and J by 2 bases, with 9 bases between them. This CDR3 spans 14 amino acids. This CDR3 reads CASSLEGVPYEQYF. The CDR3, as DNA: TGCGCCAGCAGCTTGGAAGGGGTACCCTACGAGCAGTACTTC. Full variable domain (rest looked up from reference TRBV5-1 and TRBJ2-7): KAGVTQTPRYLIKTRGQQVTLSCSPISGHRSVSWYQQTPGQGLQFLFEYFSETQRNKGNFPGRFSGRQFSNSRSEMNVSTLELGDSALYLCASSLEGVPYEQYFGPGTRLTVT.

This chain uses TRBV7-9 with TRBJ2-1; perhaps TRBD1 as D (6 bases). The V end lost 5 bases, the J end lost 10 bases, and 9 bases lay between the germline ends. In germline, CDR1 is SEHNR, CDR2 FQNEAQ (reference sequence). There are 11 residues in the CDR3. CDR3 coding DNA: TGTGCCAGCAGCACAGGGTCCGAGCAGTTCTTC. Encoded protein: CASSTGSEQFF.

CDR3 sequence reads: CASSGGQGAYLGQFF. CDR3 nucleotide sequence: TGTGCCAGTAGTGGCGGACAGGGGGCGTATTTGGGGCAGTTCTTC. The rearrangement uses TRBV19 and TRBJ2-1; 11 bases fit TRBD1. The CDR3 consists of 15 residues. Germline CDR1 LNHDA, CDR2 SQIVND (reference sequence). Unmatched junction bases numbered 12, after V lost 5 bases and J lost 12 bases. Based on the CDR3 plus reference TRBV19 and TRBJ2-1, the full variable domain is DGGITQSPKYLFRKEGQNVTLSCEQNLNHDAMYWYRQDPGQGLRLIYYSQIVNDFQKGDIAEGYSVSREKKESFPLTVTSAQKNPTAFYLCASSGGQGAYLGQFFGPGTRLTVL.

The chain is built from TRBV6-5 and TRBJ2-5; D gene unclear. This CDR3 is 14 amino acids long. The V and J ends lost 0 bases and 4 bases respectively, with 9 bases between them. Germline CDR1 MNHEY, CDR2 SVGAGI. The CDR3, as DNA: TGTGCCAGCAGTTACTCACAGAGTGGAGAGACCCAGTACTTC. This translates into CASSYSQSGETQYF.